This T cell receptor (beta chain) was retrieved from a study of shared clonotypes between healthy human individuals. CDR3 length: 15 amino acids. Germline assignment: CDR1 LGHNA and CDR2 YNFKEQ. With 2 bases clipped from V and 8 bases from J, the junction kept 10 bases outside the gene matches. The repertoire was sequenced with immunoSEQ multiplex PCR; TCRdb's copy has only in-frame clones and lacks some. The repertoire holds 2.3 million or so clones, more than 85% seen once, with under 0.45% in the top ten. This clonotype was sampled from a man between 18 and 29 years old in good health. Some clones in this sample may be carry-over from other donors' samples. The V and J genes are TRBV4-2 and TRBJ1-2; 8 positions match TRBD1. The sequenced sample was naive CD4+ T cells from PBMCs. Subset given: CD45RA+ positively selected. As DNA, the CDR3 is TGTGCCAGCAGCCAAACGAAAGGACAGGGTTACGGCTACACCTTC. This sequence encodes CASSQTKGQGYGYTF.